The clone carrying this T cell receptor (beta chain) has at least ten counts. Its antigen is undetermined. TCRdb redid the calling of the RACE reads with MiXCR, one entry per CDR3 protein. The profile shows about 110,000 distinct CDR3 sequences, roughly a tenth of them singletons. The data are from a study of human T cells and chemical hapten exposure. About the study: Patients, mostly women, had alopecia areata, alopecia totalis or alopecia universalis. Study results and limitations: Patch test score showed a positive correlation with PT1 expanded TCR counts.

Germline CDR1 MNHEY, CDR2 SVGEGT. The CDR3 is 12 residues long. The trim removed 6 bases at V and 5 bases at J, leaving 4 bases unmatched. Time point here: patch test 2, 6 weeks after DPC sensitization. Treatment indicated: therapeutic diphenylcyclopropenone sensitization with weekly scalp DPC. Unseparated into fractions, whole blood served as the source from which total RNA was extracted. Material: whole blood, obtained in connection with sensitization to the hapten diphenylcyclopropenone (DPC). This clonotype was obtained from a woman aged 40 to 49 with alopecia areata. Some clones in this sample may be carry-over from other donors' samples. The gene calls are TRBV6-2 or TRBV6-3 and TRBJ2-7, with TRBD1 matching over 7 bases. CDR3 sequence: CASSEQGNEQYF. CDR3 in DNA: TGTGCCAGCAGCGAACAGGGGAACGAGCAGTACTTC.